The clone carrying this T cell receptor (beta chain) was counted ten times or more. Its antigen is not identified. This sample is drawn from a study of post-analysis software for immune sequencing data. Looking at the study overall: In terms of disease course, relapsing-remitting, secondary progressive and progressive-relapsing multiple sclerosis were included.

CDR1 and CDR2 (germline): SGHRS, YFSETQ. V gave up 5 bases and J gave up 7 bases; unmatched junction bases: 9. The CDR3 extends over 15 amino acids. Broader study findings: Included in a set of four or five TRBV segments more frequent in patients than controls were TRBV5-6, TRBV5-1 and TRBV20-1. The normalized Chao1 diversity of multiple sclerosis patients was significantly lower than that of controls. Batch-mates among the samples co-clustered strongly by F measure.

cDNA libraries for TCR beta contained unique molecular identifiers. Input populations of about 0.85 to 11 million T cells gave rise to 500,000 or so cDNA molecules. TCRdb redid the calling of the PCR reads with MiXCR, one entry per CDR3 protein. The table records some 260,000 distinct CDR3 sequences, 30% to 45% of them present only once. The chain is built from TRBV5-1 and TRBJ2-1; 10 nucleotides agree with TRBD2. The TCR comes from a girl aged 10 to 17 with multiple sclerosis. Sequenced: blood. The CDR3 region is CASRPSGGAINEQFF. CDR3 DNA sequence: TGCGCCAGCAGGCCGAGCGGGGGGGCGATTAATGAGCAGTTCTTC.